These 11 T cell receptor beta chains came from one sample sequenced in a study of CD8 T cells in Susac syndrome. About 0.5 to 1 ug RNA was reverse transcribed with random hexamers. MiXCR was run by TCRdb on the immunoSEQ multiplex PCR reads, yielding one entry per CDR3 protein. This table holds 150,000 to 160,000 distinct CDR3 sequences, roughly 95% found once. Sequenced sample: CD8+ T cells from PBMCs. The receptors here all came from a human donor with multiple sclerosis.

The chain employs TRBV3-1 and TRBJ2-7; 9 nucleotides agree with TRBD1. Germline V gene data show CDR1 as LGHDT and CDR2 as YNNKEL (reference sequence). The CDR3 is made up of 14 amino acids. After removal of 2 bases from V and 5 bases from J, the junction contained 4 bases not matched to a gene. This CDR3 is CASSQPGQGHEQYF. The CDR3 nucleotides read TGTGCCAGCAGCCAACCGGGACAGGGCCACGAGCAGTACTTC.

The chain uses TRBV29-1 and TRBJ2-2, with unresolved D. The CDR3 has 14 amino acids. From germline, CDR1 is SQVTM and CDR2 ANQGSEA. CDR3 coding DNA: TGCAGTGTTCCTACCGATTCGAACACCGGGGAGCTGTTTTTT. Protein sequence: CSVPTDSNTGELFF.

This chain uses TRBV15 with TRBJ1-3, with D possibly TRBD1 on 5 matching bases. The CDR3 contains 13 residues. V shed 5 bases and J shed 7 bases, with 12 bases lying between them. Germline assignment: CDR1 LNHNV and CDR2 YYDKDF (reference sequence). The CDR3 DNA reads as TGTGCCACCAGCTTAGGGGAATTGAACACCATATATTTT. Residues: CATSLGELNTIYF.

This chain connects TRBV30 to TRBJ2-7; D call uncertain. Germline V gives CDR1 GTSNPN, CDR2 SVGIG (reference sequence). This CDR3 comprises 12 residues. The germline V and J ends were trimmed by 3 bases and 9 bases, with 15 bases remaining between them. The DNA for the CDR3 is TGTGCCTGGAGCGCCGTAGGGTCCGGGCAGTACTTC. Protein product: CAWSAVGSGQYF.

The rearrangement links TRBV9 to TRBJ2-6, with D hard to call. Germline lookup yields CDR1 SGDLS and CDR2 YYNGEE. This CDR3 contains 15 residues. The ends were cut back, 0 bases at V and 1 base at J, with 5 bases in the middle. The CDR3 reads CASSVARSGANVLTF. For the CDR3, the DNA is TGTGCCAGCAGCGTAGCAAGATCTGGGGCCAACGTCCTGACTTTC. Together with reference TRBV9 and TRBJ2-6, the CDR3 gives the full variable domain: DSGVTQTPKHLITATGQRVTLRCSPRSGDLSVYWYQQSLDQGLQFLIQYYNGEERAKGNILERFSAQQFPDLHSELNLSSLELGDSALYFCASSVARSGANVLTFGAGSRLTVL.

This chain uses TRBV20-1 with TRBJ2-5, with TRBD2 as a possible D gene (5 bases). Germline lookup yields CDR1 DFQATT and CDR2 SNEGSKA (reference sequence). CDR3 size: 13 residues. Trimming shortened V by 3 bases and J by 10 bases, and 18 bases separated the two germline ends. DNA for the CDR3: TGCAGTGCTAGGAGGGCCGTGAGTGCGGACCAGTACTTC. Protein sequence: CSARRAVSADQYF.

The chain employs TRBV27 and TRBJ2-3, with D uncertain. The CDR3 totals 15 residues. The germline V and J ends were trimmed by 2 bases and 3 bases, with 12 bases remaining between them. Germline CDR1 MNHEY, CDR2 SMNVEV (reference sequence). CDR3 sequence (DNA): TGTGCCAGCAGTTTAGTAGGGTTTCATACAGATACGCAGTATTTT. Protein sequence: CASSLVGFHTDTQYF.

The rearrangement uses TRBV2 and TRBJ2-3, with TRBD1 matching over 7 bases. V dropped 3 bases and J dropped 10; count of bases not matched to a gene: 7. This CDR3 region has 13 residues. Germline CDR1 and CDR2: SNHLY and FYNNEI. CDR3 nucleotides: TGTGCCAGCAGTGACGCGACAGGGCTTTCGCAGTATTTT. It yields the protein CASSDATGLSQYF.

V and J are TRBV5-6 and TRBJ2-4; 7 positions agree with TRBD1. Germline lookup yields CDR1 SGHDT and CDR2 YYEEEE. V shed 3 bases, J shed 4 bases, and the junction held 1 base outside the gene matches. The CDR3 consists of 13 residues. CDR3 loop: CASSWDSKNIQYF. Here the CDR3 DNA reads TGTGCCAGCAGCTGGGACAGTAAAAACATTCAGTACTTC.

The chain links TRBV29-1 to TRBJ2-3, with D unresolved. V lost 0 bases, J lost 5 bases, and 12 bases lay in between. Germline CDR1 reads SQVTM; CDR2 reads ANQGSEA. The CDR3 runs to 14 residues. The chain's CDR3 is CSVEDTINVDTQYF. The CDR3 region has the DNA TGCAGCGTTGAAGACACCATAAATGTAGATACGCAGTATTTT.

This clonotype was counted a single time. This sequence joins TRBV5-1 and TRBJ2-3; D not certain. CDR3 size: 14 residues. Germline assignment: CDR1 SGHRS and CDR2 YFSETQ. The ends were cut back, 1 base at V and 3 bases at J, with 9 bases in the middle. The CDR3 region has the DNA TGCGCCAGCAGCTTGACACAGTCGACAGATACGCAGTATTTT. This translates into CASSLTQSTDTQYF.